The sequence of this TCR beta chain was determined in a study of cytomegalovirus exposure and HLA in healthy donors. Concerning this clone itself: Its target is unknown.

The V and J ends lost 8 bases and 0 bases respectively, with 13 bases between them. Germline lookup yields CDR1 SNHLY and CDR2 FYNNEI. The CDR3 is made up of 15 amino acids. Study conclusions and caveats: As confirmed in vitro, a few CMV-associated chains were specific for CMV antigens.

Although they were nominally healthy when sampled, donors likely had unrecorded immune exposures. Use of 60 Vbeta and 13 Jbeta primers characterized the PCR. The method was immunoSEQ multiplex PCR; TCRdb's version includes in-frame clones alone and lacks a portion of them. The sample shows 100,000 to 120,000 clones, under 70% of them seen only once. The rearrangement joins TRBV2 to TRBJ2-2; possibly TRBD1 for D (6 bases). Sequenced input: PBMCs. The sequence came from a young man in good health and CMV-seropositive. The chain's CDR3 is CASSPGHTNTGELFF. The CDR3 DNA reads TGTGCCAGCTCCCCGGGACACACGAACACCGGGGAGCTGTTTTTT. Combining the CDR3 with reference TRBV2 and TRBJ2-2 gives the whole variable domain EPEVTQTPSHQVTQMGQEVILRCVPISNHLYFYWYRQILGQKVEFLVSFYNNEISEKSEIFDDQFSVERPDGSNFTLKIRSTKLEDSAMYFCASSPGHTNTGELFFGEGSRLTVL.